The T cell receptor (beta chain) described here comes from a study of cytomegalovirus exposure and HLA in healthy donors. General study points: Later analysis associated a missense DCLRE1C variant with TCR beta V- and J-gene trimming. A later analysis reportedly identified an Asian-associated ancestry cluster as carrying fewer N-insertions than the 666-donor mean.

Vbeta (60) and Jbeta (13) primers were used in the PCR. The protocol was immunoSEQ multiplex PCR, while the TCRdb copy is restricted to in-frame clones and leaves out a portion. Here the sample spans 100,000 to 150,000 clones, 60% to 85% being singletons. Regarding this clone: Its antigen is still unknown.

Sequencing was done on a sample of PBMCs. The clonotype comes from a man aged 30 to 39 in good health and CMV-seronegative.

The CDR3 DNA sequence: TGTGCCAGCAGCTTAGTAGAATCACCGCGTAATGGCTACACCTTC. Translation gives CASSLVESPRNGYTF. This sequence joins TRBV7-2 and TRBJ1-2; D remains unclear. Germline lookup yields CDR1 SGHTA and CDR2 FQGNSA. The CDR3 spans 15 residues. V lost 1 base and J lost 6, with 15 bases in between.